These T cell receptor beta chains were read from a single sample in a study of blood T cell repertoires in COVID-19. Sequencing used immunoSEQ multiplex PCR; TCRdb keeps in-frame clones, though not all of them. Here the sample spans around 59,000 clones, 88% being singletons. The sequenced sample was peripheral blood. The receptors derive from a man between 60 and 75 years old with acute or convalescent COVID-19. Both conserved end residues are part of each CDR3. D genes are given only for firm matches.

.	TRBV2	13	TRBJ1-2	TGTGCCAGCACGTCGAGCACAAGGAGTGGCTACACCTTC	CASTSSTRSGYTF
.	TRBV24-1	13	TRBJ2-2	TGTGCCACCAGTGATTTCGGAGAGGGGGAGCTGTTTTTT	CATSDFGEGELFF
TRBD1	TRBV28	14	TRBJ1-1	TGTGCCAGCAGTACTCGGGACAGGGTTACTGAAGCTTTCTTT	CASSTRDRVTEAFF
.	TRBV18	15	TRBJ1-1	TGTGCCAGCTCACCTAATGGGGTCGGAGGGACTGAAGCTTTCTTT	CASSPNGVGGTEAFF
TRBD1	TRBV5-1	14	TRBJ2-5	TGCGCCAGCAGCGACTCGGAGACAGGGGAGACCCAGTACTTC	CASSDSETGETQYF
TRBD2	TRBV5-4	17	TRBJ2-1	TGTGCCAGCAGCTTGGGGCTAGCGGGAGGAGTGAGGAATGAGCAGTTCTTC	CASSLGLAGGVRNEQFF
.	TRBV13	15	TRBJ1-1	TGTGCCAGCAGCACCGTCGACAGGCTGAACACTGAAGCTTTCTTT	CASSTVDRLNTEAFF
.	TRBV19	16	TRBJ2-7	TGTGCCAGTAGTACTACAGACCTTGGGGCCTCCTACGAGCAGTACTTC	CASSTTDLGASYEQYF
.	TRBV7-9	13	TRBJ2-1	TGTGCCAGCAGCTTCTCCGGTCTGAATGAGCAGTTCTTC	CASSFSGLNEQFF
.	TRBV2	15	TRBJ1-5	TGTGCCAGCAGGGAGGGGGGGTCTAGCAATCAGCCCCAGCATTTT	CASREGGSSNQPQHF
.	TRBV6-5	13	TRBJ1-1	TGTGCCAGCAACCGGGTCAGCGACACTGAAGCTTTCTTT	CASNRVSDTEAFF
TRBD2	TRBV5-1	15	TRBJ2-7	TGCGCCAGCAGCCTGGGGACTAGCGGGGAATCCGAGCAGTACTTC	CASSLGTSGESEQYF
TRBD1	TRBV27	15	TRBJ2-2	TGTGCCAGCAGTTGGGGGACAGGGGGGACCGGGGAGCTGTTTTTT	CASSWGTGGTGELFF
TRBD1	TRBV7-8	18	TRBJ1-5	TGTGCCAGCAGCTCCCTCTTAGGGCCGGGACAGCTAAATCAGCCCCAGCATTTT	CASSSLLGPGQLNQPQHF
.	TRBV18	14	TRBJ1-1	TGTGCCAGCTCACCCCAAACAGGGAACACTGAAGCTTTCTTT	CASSPQTGNTEAFF
.	TRBV6-5	14	TRBJ2-5	TGTGCCAGCAGTTACGTGGGAGAAGGGGAGACCCAGTACTTC	CASSYVGEGETQYF
.	TRBV18	16	TRBJ2-1	TGTGCCAGCTCACCGCCGCGGGTGTCCTCCTACAATGAGCAGTTCTTC	CASSPPRVSSYNEQFF
TRBD1	TRBV24-1	15	TRBJ1-2	TGTGCCACCAGTGGGGACAGGGAAAATACCAATGGCTACACCTTC	CATSGDRENTNGYTF
TRBD2	TRBV27	16	TRBJ2-3	TGTGCCAGCAGTGCCCCCGGGACTAGCGGCACAGATACGCAGTATTTT	CASSAPGTSGTDTQYF
TRBD2	TRBV7-7	18	TRBJ2-5	TGTGCTAGCAGCCAGGGTAAGAGGACTAGCGGTTACCAAGAGACCCAGTACTTC	CASSQGKRTSGYQETQYF
.	TRBV29-1	12	TRBJ1-1	TGCAGCGTTGGGCACGAGGGCACTGAAGCTTTCTTT	CSVGHEGTEAFF
TRBD2	TRBV27	20	TRBJ2-3	TGTGCCAGCAGTTCCTCCCCCCGAGGGGCAGCGGGAGGGGGCACAGATACGCAGTATTTT	CASSSSPRGAAGGGTDTQYF
TRBD1	TRBV5-4	13	TRBJ1-1	TGTGCCAGCAGTTATCGACAGGGCACTGAAGCTTTCTTT	CASSYRQGTEAFF